Included here is one TCR beta chain sequence, with context. Its antigen specificity is not known. No quality values exist for individual bases; no much larger clone is one base distant. A distance of 13 bases separates the germline ends of V and J, which lose 6 bases and 7 bases respectively. The germline V gene provides CDR1 MNHEY and CDR2 SVGAGI. The cysteine opens and the phenylalanine closes a CDR3 of 13 amino acids. The kept DNA is CDR3 alone, 39 bases in frame from the first base. The cohort consisted of 666 healthy bone marrow donors. All cohort members were sampled while nominally healthy, although unrecorded immune exposures were likely present. The donor was CMV seropositive and belonged to the group of more than 250 seropositive cohort members. Each donor provided a peripheral blood sample, and peripheral blood mononuclear cells were used for TCR beta sequencing. Genomic DNA extraction from the blood cell samples was performed with the Qiagen DNeasy Blood Extraction Kit.

The sample belongs to a study of cytomegalovirus exposure and HLA in healthy donors (dated by TCRdb to about 2017). About the full investigation: An earlier analysis of 587 of the donors reported more than 250 Gb of sequence data and some 100 million unique TCR beta sequences from some 180 million T cells. A later genetic analysis used genome-wide SNP genotypes for 398 of the 666 donors, treating that subset as a discovery cohort. The genetic ancestry cluster associated with self-reported Caucasian donors included 70% to 85% of the roughly 400 genotyped donors. Alongside the repertoire data, information on donor age, sex, ethnicity and CMV serostatus was compiled. HLA typing included class I and class II loci at four-digit resolution. An early release that covered about 600 HLA-typed donors contained approximately 300 gigabases of sequencing data and roughly 84 million unique TCR sequences. On average, roughly 200,000 unique TCR beta nucleotide sequences were sequenced per donor among 300 to 500 genotyped donors of the cohort, with around 19% of those sequences being non-productive. Four or five DR-DQ haplotypes were handled as single units for association and clustering, since linkage in the cohort was strong. The number of donors typed differed by locus, with roughly 620-640 for A, B, C, DRB1 and DQB1, around 520 for DQA1, some 570 for DPA1, and approximately 470 for DPB1. All discovery cohort repertoires had been generated on a single sequencing platform. In an earlier analysis of more than 550 of the donors, high-throughput TCR beta sequencing was used to judge whether each TCR beta V gene segment behaved as functional or pseudogenic. In addition to the first cohort of about 650 subjects, a separate validation cohort of 120 different subjects was used. In a later analysis, previously published TCR beta repertoires from about 670 donors were re-analyzed and high-resolution HLA genotyping was added so that TCR occurrence patterns could be studied. High-throughput TCR immunosequencing, statistical association of individual TCRs with disease status, and machine learning were combined to predict cytomegalovirus infection status. In the later analysis, no new phenotypic data were used to find candidate immune exposures; instead, reliance was placed on TCR beta sequences and their occurrence across donors. The study profiled the T cell repertoires of about 640 subjects by immunosequencing and related them to cytomegalovirus serostatus. The study was designed to test whether signatures of past pathogen exposure could be identified by cataloging public T cell receptors. Overall results and qualifications from the work: Correlated functional status among segregating V segments might be attributable to linkage disequilibrium, but an unknown experimental factor could not be ruled out. The earlier analysis of about 600 of the donors excluded some 15 rarely observed V segments, including chromosome 9 orphons, because counts were too low. CMV serostatus was the only immune exposure information available for the cohort. The authors suggested that the approach could potentially be generalized to other disease states and immunological phenotypes. The cohort was sequenced for TCR beta chains only, and without alpha or paired-chain data the features that could be detected were limited. In the study, approximately 160 TCR beta chains were listed as associated with cytomegalovirus. In vitro tests confirmed that three of the cytomegalovirus-associated TCR beta chains recognize cytomegalovirus antigens. In a later analysis, several top co-occurrence clusters were reported to appear linked to parvovirus B19, influenza, CMV and Epstein-Barr virus. In an earlier analysis of 500 to 650 of the donors, most TCR beta V segments appeared in productive rearrangements about 87% or about 30% of the time, broadly matching IMGT annotations. A later genetic analysis reported fewer N-insertions in productive TCRs among donors in an Asian-associated ancestry cluster than the roughly 620-donor mean. A later analysis found that HLA-associated TCR beta chains were more clonally expanded and had lower generation probabilities than equally common non-associated chains. Presence/absence analyses assumed roughly uniform sequencing depth across donors, an assumption that may not hold. Most CMV-associated TCR beta chains appeared to be HLA-restricted in a later analysis, and the HLA associations seemed to be driven largely by CMV exposure. A further reported finding was that TCR beta sequences accurately predicted the HLA-A and HLA-B alleles for most subjects in the first cohort. At a false discovery rate of 0.05, a later analysis linked around 17,000 TCR beta sequences to specific HLA alleles. Across donors, most TCR sequences were observed very rarely, whereas some public TCRs were present in many individuals. A group of highly shared sequence variants was considered likely to be a technical artifact of the sequencing pipeline. An association between a missense DCLRE1C variant and V-gene and J-gene trimming of TCR beta chains was found in a later genetic analysis and replicated in an independent cohort. The classifier was reported to diagnose cytomegalovirus status with high specificity and sensitivity in both the original and validation cohorts. Because HLA typing was missing for some donors at each locus, association tests included only the typed subset. In a later analysis, the rate of TCR association differed among HLA loci, with DRB1 alleles having the most associated TCRs and HLA-C alleles having the fewest. Assigning TCR associations to individual alleles was difficult when HLA alleles, especially DR and DQ, strongly co-occurred. Some IMGT-functional V segments, including TRBV6-2 and TRBV6-3, could not be distinguished by the 87-base-pair reads and were therefore excluded.

To prepare the library, the immunoSEQ multiplex PCR assay was applied. For the multiplex PCR, a mixture combining 60 forward primers for TCR Vbeta segments and 13 reverse primers for TCR Jbeta segments was used. The CDR3 region of rearranged TCR beta genes was amplified from genomic DNA with a multiplex PCR assay. On the Illumina HiSeq System, the amplified TCR beta libraries were sequenced as 87-base-pair reads. The original pipeline was this. A later analysis tallied tens of millions of unique TCR beta chains across the 600 to 700 repertoires, and about 12 million of those chains were shared by two or more donors. A nearest-neighbor algorithm error-corrected the raw reads and collapsed the reads into unique sequences, merging closely related sequences to remove PCR and sequencing errors. CDR3 sequences were aligned to IMGT reference sequences to assign V, D and J gene segments. For a sequence to be retained, a match of at least six nucleotides was required to both a V gene segment and a J gene segment. Rearrangements were called productive when the CDR3 lacked stop codons and stayed in frame with V and J; all others were non-productive. Following IMGT convention, CDR3 was defined as the stretch from the second conserved V-encoded cysteine to the conserved J-encoded phenylalanine. The earlier analysis of 587 of the donors excluded sequences that lacked an unambiguous match to a single V gene segment. An earlier analysis of just under 600 of the donors called V segments functional above 56.7% productive rearrangements and segregating when the between-donor standard deviation exceeded 5%. A statistical classification framework was developed to diagnose cytomegalovirus status using the catalog of TCR beta chain sequences. A later analysis assigned V and J genes by comparing TCR nucleotide sequences with IMGT/GENE-DB human TR gene sequences. A later analysis assigned CDR3 sequences and most-parsimonious VDJ recombination scenarios with the TCRdist pipeline. In a later analysis, every TCR beta chain was defined by the combination of its CDR3 amino acid sequence and its V-gene family, and reads without a unique V-gene family were dropped. A later analysis removed 592 highly shared, low-generation-probability nucleotide sequences to deal with suspected cross-contamination and a sequencing artifact. In a later analysis, a clonal expansion index was calculated for each public chain from normalized within-repertoire ranks of inferred template counts. Generation probabilities in a later analysis came from a VDJ recombination model fitted to out-of-frame rearrangements, and those results were checked against IGoR. A later analysis scored TCR-TCR, TCR-HLA and TCR-CMV co-occurrence with hypergeometric tests, applying a repertoire-size bias correction to TCR pairs. In a later analysis, false discovery rates were estimated by permuting HLA or CMV assignments 20 times. In a later analysis, co-occurring TCRs were grouped with DBSCAN, and TCRdist sequence similarity was added when clustering was performed within HLA-allele-positive subsets. Repertoires with fewer than 30,000 or more than 120,000 public chains were left out of co-occurrence clustering, as were about five repertoires with anomalous nucleotide sharing. As stored in TCRdb, this immuneACCESS dataset retains in-frame rearrangements with V and J assigned. A fraction of the clones does not appear; measured against another copy, unresolved V genes explain less than half of the discrepancy, and the remainder lacks a known reason. V and J calls and clone size are as listed in that table; D and trimming were resolved from the DNA. Counted in this sample were about 120,000 clones; about 8% of them appeared once. The ten largest clones take up 6% of the sample.

The sample was PBMCs. The sequence is built from TRBV6-5 and TRBJ2-1; a tentative D call is TRBD2 (7 bases match). This clonotype originated in a woman in her 40s in good health and CMV-seropositive. The bases read TGTGCCAGCAGGGGGGGGCCTGGAAATGAGCAGTTCTTC. Its product reads: CASRGGPGNEQFF.